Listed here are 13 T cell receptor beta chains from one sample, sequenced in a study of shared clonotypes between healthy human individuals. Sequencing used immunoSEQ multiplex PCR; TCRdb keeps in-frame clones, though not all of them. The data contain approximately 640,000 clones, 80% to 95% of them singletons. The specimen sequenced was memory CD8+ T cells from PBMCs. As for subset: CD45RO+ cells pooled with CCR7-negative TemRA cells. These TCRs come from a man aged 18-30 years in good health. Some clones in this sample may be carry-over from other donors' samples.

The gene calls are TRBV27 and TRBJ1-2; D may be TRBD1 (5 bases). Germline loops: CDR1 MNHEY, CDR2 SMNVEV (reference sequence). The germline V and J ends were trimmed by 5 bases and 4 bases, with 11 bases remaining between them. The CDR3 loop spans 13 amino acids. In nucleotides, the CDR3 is TGTGCCAGCAGTCCCAGGGAGTTCTATGGCTACACCTTC. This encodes CASSPREFYGYTF.

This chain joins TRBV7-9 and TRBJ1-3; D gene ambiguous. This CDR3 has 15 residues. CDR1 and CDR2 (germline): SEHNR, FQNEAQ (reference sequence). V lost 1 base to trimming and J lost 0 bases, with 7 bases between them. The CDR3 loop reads CASSLESGSGNTIYF. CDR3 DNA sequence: TGTGCCAGCAGCTTAGAATCGGGCTCTGGAAACACCATATATTTT.

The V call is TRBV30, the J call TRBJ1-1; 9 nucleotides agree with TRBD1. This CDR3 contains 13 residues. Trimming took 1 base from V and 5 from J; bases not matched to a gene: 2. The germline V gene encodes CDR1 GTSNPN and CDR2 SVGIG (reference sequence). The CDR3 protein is CAWSAGTGTEAFF. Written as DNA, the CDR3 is TGTGCCTGGAGTGCAGGGACAGGGACTGAAGCTTTCTTT.

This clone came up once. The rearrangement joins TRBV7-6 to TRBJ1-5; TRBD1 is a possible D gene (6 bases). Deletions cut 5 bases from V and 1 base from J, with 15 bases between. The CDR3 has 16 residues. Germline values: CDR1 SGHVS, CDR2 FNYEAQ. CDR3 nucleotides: TGTGCCAGCAGCCAGGGGTGGGCAGACAGCAATCAGCCCCAGCATTTT. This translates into CASSQGWADSNQPQHF.

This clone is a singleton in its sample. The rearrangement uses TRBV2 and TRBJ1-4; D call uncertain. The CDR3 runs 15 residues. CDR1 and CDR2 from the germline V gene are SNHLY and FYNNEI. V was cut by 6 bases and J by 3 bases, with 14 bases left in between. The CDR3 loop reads CASSVRRASNEKLFF. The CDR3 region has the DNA TGTGCCAGCAGCGTCAGGAGGGCATCTAATGAAAAACTGTTTTTT.

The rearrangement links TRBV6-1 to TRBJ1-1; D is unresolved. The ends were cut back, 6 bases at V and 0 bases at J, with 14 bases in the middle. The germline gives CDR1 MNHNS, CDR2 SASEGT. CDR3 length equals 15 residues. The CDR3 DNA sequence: TGTGCCAGCAGCCGACCACGAACCTTGAACACTGAAGCTTTCTTT. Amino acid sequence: CASSRPRTLNTEAFF.

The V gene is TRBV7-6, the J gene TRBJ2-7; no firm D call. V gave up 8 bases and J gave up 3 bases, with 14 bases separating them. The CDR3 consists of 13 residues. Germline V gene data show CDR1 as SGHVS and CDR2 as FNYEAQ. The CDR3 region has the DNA TGTGCCAGCTCCCATGGTGGGGACTACGAGCAGTACTTC. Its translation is CASSHGGDYEQYF.

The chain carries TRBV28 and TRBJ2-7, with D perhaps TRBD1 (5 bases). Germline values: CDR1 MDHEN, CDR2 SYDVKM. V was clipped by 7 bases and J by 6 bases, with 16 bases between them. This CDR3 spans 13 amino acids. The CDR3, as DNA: TGTGCCAGCAAAATCGCCAGGGCCGGCGAGCAGTACTTC. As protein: CASKIARAGEQYF.

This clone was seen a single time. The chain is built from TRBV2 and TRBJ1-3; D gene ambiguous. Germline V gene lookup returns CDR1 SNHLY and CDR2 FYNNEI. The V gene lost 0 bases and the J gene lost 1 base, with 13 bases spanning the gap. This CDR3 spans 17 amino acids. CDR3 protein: CASSEALRGESGNTIYF. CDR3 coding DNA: TGTGCCAGCAGTGAAGCGCTTCGGGGTGAATCTGGAAACACCATATATTTT. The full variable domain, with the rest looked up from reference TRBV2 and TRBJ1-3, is EPEVTQTPSHQVTQMGQEVILRCVPISNHLYFYWYRQILGQKVEFLVSFYNNEISEKSEIFDDQFSVERPDGSNFTLKIRSTKLEDSAMYFCASSEALRGESGNTIYFGEGSWLTVV.

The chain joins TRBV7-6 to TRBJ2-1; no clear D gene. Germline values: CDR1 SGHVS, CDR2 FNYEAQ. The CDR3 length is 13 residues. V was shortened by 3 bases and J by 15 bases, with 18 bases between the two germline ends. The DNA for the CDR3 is TGTGCCAGCAGCTTGGCGACTGCGAACAAGTGGTTCTTC. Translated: CASSLATANKWFF.

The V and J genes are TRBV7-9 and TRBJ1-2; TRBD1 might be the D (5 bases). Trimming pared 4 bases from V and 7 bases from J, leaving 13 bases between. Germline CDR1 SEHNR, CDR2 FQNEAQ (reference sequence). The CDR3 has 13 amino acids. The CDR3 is CASSYLGEGGYTF. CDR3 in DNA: TGTGCCAGCAGCTATTTAGGGGAGGGTGGCTACACCTTC.

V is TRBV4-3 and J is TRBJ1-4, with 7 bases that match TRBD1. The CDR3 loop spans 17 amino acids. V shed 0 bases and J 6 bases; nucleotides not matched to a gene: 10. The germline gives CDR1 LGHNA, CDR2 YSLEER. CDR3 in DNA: TGCGCCAGCAGCCAAGATGTGACCGGGACAGTGGATGAAAAACTGTTTTTT. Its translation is CASSQDVTGTVDEKLFF.

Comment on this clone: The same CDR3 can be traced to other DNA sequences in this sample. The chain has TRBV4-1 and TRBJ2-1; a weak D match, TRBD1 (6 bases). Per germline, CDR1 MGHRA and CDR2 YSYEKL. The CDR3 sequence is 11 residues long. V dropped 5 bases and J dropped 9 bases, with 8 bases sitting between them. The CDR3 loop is CASSLGGEQFF. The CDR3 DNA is TGCGCCAGCAGCTTAGGGGGTGAGCAGTTCTTC.